This record covers a single T cell receptor beta chain. Antigen: not known. The record originates from a study of T cell repertoires in cytomegalovirus infection. A single record per CDR3 protein comes from TCRdb applying MiXCR to the reads. Among about 920,000 distinct CDR3 sequences listed, approximately 31% were seen once. V was clipped by 6 bases and J by 6 bases, with 9 bases between them. The CDR3 consists of 12 residues. The germline V gene has CDR1 MDHEN and CDR2 SYDVKM. This sequence joins TRBV28 and TRBJ2-1; no reliable D call. The sequencing here drew on cultured CD8+ T cells from PBMCs, taken from culture after CMV antigen stimulation. This receptor was taken from a human donor in good health (CMV status not recorded). Some clones in this sample may be carry-over from other donors' samples. The CDR3 here is CASRVRINEQFF. The CDR3 DNA follows: TGTGCCAGCAGAGTGCGAATCAATGAGCAGTTCTTC.